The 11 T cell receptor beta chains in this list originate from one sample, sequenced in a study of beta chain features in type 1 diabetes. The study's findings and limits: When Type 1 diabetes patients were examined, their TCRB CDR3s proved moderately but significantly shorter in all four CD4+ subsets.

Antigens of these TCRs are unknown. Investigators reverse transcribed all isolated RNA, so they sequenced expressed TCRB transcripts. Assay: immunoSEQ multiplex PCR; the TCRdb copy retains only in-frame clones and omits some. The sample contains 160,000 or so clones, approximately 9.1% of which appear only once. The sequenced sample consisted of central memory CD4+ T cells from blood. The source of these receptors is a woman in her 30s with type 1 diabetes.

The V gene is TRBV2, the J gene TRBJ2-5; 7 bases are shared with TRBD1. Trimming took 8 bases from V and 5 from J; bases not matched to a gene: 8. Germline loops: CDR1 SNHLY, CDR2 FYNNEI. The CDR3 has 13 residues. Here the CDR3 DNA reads TGTGCCAGCCAGGGGGTAGTGTCGGAGACCCAGTACTTC. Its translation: CASQGVVSETQYF.

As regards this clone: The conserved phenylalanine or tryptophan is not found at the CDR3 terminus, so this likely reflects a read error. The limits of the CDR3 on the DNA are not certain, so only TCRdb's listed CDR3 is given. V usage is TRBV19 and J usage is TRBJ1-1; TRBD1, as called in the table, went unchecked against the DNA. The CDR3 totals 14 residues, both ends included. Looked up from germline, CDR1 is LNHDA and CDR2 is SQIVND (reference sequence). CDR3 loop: CASSAPGGTATFLL.

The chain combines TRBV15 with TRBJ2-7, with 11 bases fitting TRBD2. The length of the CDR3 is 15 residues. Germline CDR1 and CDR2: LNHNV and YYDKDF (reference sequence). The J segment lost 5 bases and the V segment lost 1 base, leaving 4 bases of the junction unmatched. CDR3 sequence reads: CATSRASGRMDEQYF. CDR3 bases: TGTGCCACCAGCAGAGCTAGCGGGAGGATGGACGAGCAGTACTTC.

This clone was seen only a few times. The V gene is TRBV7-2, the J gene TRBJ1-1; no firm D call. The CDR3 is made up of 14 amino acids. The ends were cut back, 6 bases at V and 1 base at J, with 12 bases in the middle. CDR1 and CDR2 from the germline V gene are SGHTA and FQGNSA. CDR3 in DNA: TGTGCCAGCAGTCCACGAGCAGGGAACACTGAAGCTTTCTTT. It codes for CASSPRAGNTEAFF.

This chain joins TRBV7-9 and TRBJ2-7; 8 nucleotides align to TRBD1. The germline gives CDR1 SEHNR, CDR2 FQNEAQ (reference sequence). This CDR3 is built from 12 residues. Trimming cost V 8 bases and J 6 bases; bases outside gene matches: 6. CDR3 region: CASGTGVAEQYF. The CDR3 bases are TGTGCCAGCGGGACAGGCGTGGCCGAGCAGTACTTC. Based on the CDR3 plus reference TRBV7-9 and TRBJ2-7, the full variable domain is DTGVSQNPRHKITKRGQNVTFRCDPISEHNRLYWYRQTLGQGPEFLTYFQNEAQLEKSRLLSDRFSAERPKGSFSTLEIQRTEQGDSAMYLCASGTGVAEQYFGPGTRLTVT.

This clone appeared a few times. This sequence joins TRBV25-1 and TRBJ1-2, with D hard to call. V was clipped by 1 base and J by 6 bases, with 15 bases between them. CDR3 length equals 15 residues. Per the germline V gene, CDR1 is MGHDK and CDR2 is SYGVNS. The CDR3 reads CASSEFPTAAHGYTF. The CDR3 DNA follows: TGTGCCAGCAGTGAATTCCCCACCGCGGCCCATGGCTACACCTTC.

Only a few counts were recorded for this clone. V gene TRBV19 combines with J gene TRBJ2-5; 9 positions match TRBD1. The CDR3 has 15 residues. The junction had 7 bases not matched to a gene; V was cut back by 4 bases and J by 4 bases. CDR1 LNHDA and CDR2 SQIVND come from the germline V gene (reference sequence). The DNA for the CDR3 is TGTGCCAGTAGTACGGGGACAGGGCTCCTAGAGACCCAGTACTTC. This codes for CASSTGTGLLETQYF.

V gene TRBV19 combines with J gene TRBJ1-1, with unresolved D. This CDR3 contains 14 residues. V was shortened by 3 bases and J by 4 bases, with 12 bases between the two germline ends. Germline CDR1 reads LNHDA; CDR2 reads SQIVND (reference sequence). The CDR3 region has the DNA TGTGCCAGTAGTATCCCCACACGGAGCACTGAAGCTTTCTTT. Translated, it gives CASSIPTRSTEAFF.

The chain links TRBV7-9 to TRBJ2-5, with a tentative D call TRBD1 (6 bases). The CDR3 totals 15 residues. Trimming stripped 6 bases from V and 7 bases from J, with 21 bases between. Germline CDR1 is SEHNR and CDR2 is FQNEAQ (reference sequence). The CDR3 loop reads CASRSTGTPSGTQYF. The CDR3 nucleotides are TGTGCCAGCAGATCCACCGGGACACCGAGTGGGACCCAGTACTTC.

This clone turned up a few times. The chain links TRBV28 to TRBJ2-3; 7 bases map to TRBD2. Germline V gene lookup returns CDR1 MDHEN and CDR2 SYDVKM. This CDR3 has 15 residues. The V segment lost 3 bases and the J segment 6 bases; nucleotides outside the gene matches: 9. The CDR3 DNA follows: TGTGCCAGCAGTTTGGGCGGGAGTTCCAGTGATACGCAGTATTTT. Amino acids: CASSLGGSSSDTQYF.

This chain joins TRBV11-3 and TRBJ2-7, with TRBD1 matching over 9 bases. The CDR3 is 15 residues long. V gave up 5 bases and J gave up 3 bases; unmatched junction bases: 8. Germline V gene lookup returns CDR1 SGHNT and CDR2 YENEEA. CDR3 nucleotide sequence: TGTGCCAGCAGCACAAACACAGGGGGCGGCTACGAGCAGTACTTC. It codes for CASSTNTGGGYEQYF.